The rows below give T cell receptor beta chains drawn from one sample of a study of sequential checkpoint blockade in melanoma. Here immunoSEQ multiplex PCR was the method, and the copy in TCRdb shows in-frame clones only, minus some. Of approximately 14,000 clones in the sample, about 78% are singletons; the top ten hold under 35%. The sample here was CD8+ T cells sorted from blood (inferred from file names), taken from a patient given nivolumab and ipilimumab in sequence. The receptors derive from a human donor with melanoma. Each CDR3 is given with its conserved first and last residue. D genes are given only for firm matches. A clone size is listed for some rows: how often the clone was seen (once, few, many), or a class if it is expanded.

>TRBV2|TRBJ2-7|NA|NA|15
CASSGSRTETYEQYF
TGTGCCAGCAGCGGCAGCCGGACAGAGACCTACGAGCAGTACTTC
>TRBV18|TRBJ2-2|once|NA|15
CASSPGQGGTGELFF
TGTGCCAGCTCACCAGGCCAGGGGGGCACCGGGGAGCTGTTTTTT
>TRBV9|TRBJ2-7|NA|TRBD1|15
CASSVGGTGYYEQYF
TGTGCCAGCAGCGTAGGTGGGACAGGATACTACGAGCAGTACTTC
>TRBV10-3|TRBJ1-2|NA|NA|16
CAISVREDTANYGYTF
TGTGCCATCAGTGTGCGGGAGGATACGGCTAACTATGGCTACACCTTC
>TRBV9|TRBJ2-7|few|TRBD1|14
CASSASGQGYEQYF
TGTGCCAGCAGCGCTTCTGGACAGGGCTACGAGCAGTACTTC
>TRBV9|TRBJ2-1|medium-sized|TRBD2|15
CASSFSGSVYNEQFF
TGTGCCAGCAGCTTTAGCGGGAGTGTCTACAATGAGCAGTTCTTC
>TRBV19|TRBJ2-1|NA|TRBD1|13
CASSITGGNEQFF
TGTGCCAGTAGTATCACAGGGGGCAATGAGCAGTTCTTC
>TRBV5-1|TRBJ2-7|NA|NA|14
CASSLAVFPYEQYF
TGCGCCAGCAGCTTAGCGGTGTTCCCCTACGAGCAGTACTTC
>TRBV11-2|TRBJ2-7|NA|NA|13
CASSPRTNYEQYF
TGTGCCAGCAGCCCTAGGACAAACTACGAGCAGTACTTC
>TRBV29-1|TRBJ1-2|NA|NA|12
CSVEVGAYGYTF
TGCAGCGTTGAGGTGGGGGCCTATGGCTACACCTTC
>TRBV5-1|TRBJ2-3|NA|NA|15
CASSSEGDGTDTQYF
TGCGCCAGCAGCTCGGAGGGAGATGGAACAGATACGCAGTATTTT
>TRBV21-1|TRBJ2-3|NA|NA|18
CASSRGVYYAAFTDTQYF
TGTGCCAGCAGCAGGGGGGTTTACTACGCCGCCTTCACAGATACGCAGTATTTT
>TRBV9|TRBJ2-1|NA|NA|13
CASSVWLYNEQFF
TGTGCCAGCAGCGTATGGCTCTACAATGAGCAGTTCTTC
>TRBV6-1|TRBJ1-1|once|NA|14
CASSHRGSNTEAFF
TGTGCCAGCAGCCACAGAGGGAGCAACACTGAAGCTTTCTTT
>TRBV4-1|TRBJ1-6|NA|TRBD1|15
CASRYGQGGDSPLHF
TGCGCCAGCAGATATGGACAGGGAGGTGATTCACCCCTCCACTTT
>TRBV29-1|TRBJ2-7|NA|TRBD2|14
CSVAGGRTTYEQYF
TGCAGCGTTGCGGGCGGGAGGACCACCTACGAGCAGTACTTC
>TRBV6-4|TRBJ2-2|NA|TRBD1|15
CASRPGQGYTGELFF
TGTGCCAGCAGGCCGGGACAGGGCTACACCGGGGAGCTGTTTTTT
>TRBV7-9|TRBJ2-2|NA|NA|16
CASSSLEYGLTGELFF
TGTGCCAGCAGCTCCCTAGAATATGGACTCACCGGGGAGCTGTTTTTT
>TRBV9|TRBJ2-5|NA|TRBD2|15
CASSVSGRPQETQYF
TGTGCCAGCAGTGTCAGCGGGAGACCGCAAGAGACCCAGTACTTC
>TRBV7-9|TRBJ1-5|few|TRBD1|15
CASSLGQGEHQPQHF
TGTGCCAGCAGCTTGGGACAGGGAGAACATCAGCCCCAGCATTTT